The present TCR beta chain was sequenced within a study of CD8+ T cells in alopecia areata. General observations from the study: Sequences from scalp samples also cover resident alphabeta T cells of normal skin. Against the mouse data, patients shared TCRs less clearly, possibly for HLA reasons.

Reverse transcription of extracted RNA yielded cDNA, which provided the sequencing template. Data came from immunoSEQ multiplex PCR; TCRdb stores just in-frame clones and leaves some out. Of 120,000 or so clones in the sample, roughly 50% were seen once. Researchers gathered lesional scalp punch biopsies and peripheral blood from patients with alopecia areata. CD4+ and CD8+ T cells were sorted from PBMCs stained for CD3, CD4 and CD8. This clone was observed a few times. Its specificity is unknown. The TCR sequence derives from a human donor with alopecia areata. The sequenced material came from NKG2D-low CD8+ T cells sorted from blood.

In DNA, the CDR3 is TGCAGCGTTGAAGAGGACACCGGGGAGCTGTTTTTT. It translates to CSVEEDTGELFF. J is TRBJ2-2 and V is TRBV29-1; D is ambiguous. Trimming stripped 0 bases from V and 3 bases from J, with 2 bases between. CDR1 SQVTM and CDR2 ANQGSEA come from the germline V gene. The CDR3 consists of 12 residues.